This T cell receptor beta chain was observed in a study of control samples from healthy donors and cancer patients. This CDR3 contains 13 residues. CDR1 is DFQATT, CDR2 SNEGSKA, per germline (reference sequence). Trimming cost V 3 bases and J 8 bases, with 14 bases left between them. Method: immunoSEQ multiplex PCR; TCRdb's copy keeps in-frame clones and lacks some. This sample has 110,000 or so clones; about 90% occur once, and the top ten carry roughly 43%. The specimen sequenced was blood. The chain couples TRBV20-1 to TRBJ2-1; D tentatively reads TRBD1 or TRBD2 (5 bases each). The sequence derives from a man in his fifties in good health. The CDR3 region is CSASGTPSDEQFF. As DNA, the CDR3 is TGCAGTGCTAGTGGGACCCCGTCCGATGAGCAGTTCTTC.